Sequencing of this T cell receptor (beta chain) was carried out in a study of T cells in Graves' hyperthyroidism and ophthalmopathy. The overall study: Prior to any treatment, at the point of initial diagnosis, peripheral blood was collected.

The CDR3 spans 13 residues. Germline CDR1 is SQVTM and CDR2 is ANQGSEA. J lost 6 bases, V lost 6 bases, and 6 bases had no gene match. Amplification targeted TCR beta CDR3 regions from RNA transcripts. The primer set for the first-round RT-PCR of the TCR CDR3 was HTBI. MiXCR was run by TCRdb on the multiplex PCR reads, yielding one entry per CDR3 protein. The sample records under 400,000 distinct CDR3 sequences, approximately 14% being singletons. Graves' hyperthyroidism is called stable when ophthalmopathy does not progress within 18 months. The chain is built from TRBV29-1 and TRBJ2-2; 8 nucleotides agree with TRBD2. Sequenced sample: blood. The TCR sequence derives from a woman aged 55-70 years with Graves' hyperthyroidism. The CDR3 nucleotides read TGCAGCGTCCAAGCGGGAGCCGCCGGGGAGCTGTTTTTT. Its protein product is CSVQAGAAGELFF.